Listed below are T cell receptor beta chains from one sample, sequenced in a study of technical replicates of blood from several donors. Method: immunoSEQ multiplex PCR; TCRdb's copy keeps in-frame clones and lacks some. The sample includes 100,000 or so clones, approximately 96% of them seen just once. Source material: T cells isolated from PBMCs. The receptors stem from a human donor in good health. Each CDR3 is given with its conserved first and last residue. The order of the fields is V gene, CDR3 length, D gene, clone size, J gene, CDR3 protein, CDR3 DNA. The D gene is left open where the match is weak. For some rows the clone size is stated as once, few or many, or as a class when expanded; others skip it.

>TRBV7-3|17|TRBD1|NA|TRBJ1-2
CASSLHISDRLGWGYTF
TGTGCCAGCAGCTTACATATATCGGACAGGTTGGGATGGGGCTACACCTTC
>TRBV11-3|13|NA|NA|TRBJ2-7
CASSLTGAYEQYF
TGTGCCAGCAGCTTAACAGGTGCCTACGAGCAGTACTTC
>TRBV4-2|16|TRBD2|NA|TRBJ2-1
CASSPSRLAGGPEQFF
TGTGCCAGCAGCCCCTCGAGACTAGCGGGAGGGCCCGAGCAGTTCTTC
>TRBV28|16|TRBD2|NA|TRBJ2-7
CASSFGTSGSSYEQYF
TGTGCCAGCAGTTTTGGGACTAGCGGGAGCTCCTACGAGCAGTACTTC
>TRBV5-1|15|TRBD2|NA|TRBJ2-1
CASSQYSGRVDEQFF
TGCGCCAGCAGCCAATATAGCGGGAGGGTGGATGAGCAGTTCTTC
>TRBV5-6|13|NA|NA|TRBJ2-3
CASSLASTDTQYF
TGTGCCAGCAGCTTGGCTAGCACAGATACGCAGTATTTT
>TRBV11-3|15|TRBD1|NA|TRBJ2-6
CASSKGAPGANVLTF
TGTGCCAGCAGCAAGGGGGCGCCCGGGGCCAACGTCCTGACTTTC
>TRBV4-3|16|NA|NA|TRBJ2-7
CASSQDTASEAYEQYF
TGCGCCAGCAGCCAAGATACGGCTAGTGAGGCCTACGAGCAGTACTTC
>TRBV7-9|15|TRBD1|NA|TRBJ1-4
CASSLGDRGNEKLFF
TGTGCCAGCAGCTTAGGGGACAGGGGAAACGAAAAACTGTTTTTT
>TRBV9|15|TRBD1|NA|TRBJ1-1
CASSQRTGMNTEAFF
TGTGCCAGCAGCCAACGGACAGGCATGAACACTGAAGCTTTCTTT
>TRBV4-2|15|TRBD1|NA|TRBJ1-5
CASSQDLTGDQPQHF
TGTGCCAGCAGCCAAGATCTGACAGGGGATCAGCCCCAGCATTTT
>TRBV4-3|15|TRBD1|NA|TRBJ1-5
CASSRARGQHQPQHF
TGCGCCAGCAGCCGGGCGCGGGGACAGCATCAGCCCCAGCATTTT
>TRBV9|15|NA|NA|TRBJ1-1
CASSVASGSGTEAFF
TGTGCCAGCAGCGTAGCAAGTGGGAGCGGCACTGAAGCTTTCTTT
>TRBV9|17|NA|once|TRBJ2-1
CASSAKPGYGTYNEQFF
TGTGCCAGCAGCGCTAAACCAGGGTACGGTACCTACAATGAGCAGTTCTTC
>TRBV6-5|14|NA|NA|TRBJ1-2
CASSGAPTNYGYTF
TGTGCCAGCAGTGGGGCACCCACTAACTATGGCTACACCTTC
>TRBV29-1|11|NA|NA|TRBJ2-7
CSVERGHEQYF
TGCAGCGTTGAGCGGGGCCACGAGCAGTACTTC
>TRBV30|14|TRBD2|NA|TRBJ2-7
CACIKREGSYEQYF
TGTGCCTGCATTAAGCGGGAGGGGTCCTACGAGCAGTACTTC
>TRBV7-3|15|NA|NA|TRBJ2-1
CASSGTSSSYNEQFF
TGTGCCAGCAGTGGCACTAGCAGCTCCTACAATGAGCAGTTCTTC
>TRBV7-9|17|TRBD2|few|TRBJ2-1
CASSYFISGGGYNEQFF
TGTGCCAGCAGTTACTTCATATCGGGAGGAGGCTACAATGAGCAGTTCTTC
>TRBV2|14|TRBD2|few|TRBJ2-1
CASRGLVAYNEQFF
TGTGCCAGCAGGGGACTAGTAGCCTACAATGAGCAGTTCTTC
>TRBV7-3|15|NA|NA|TRBJ2-5
CASSLTGGSGETQYF
TGTGCCAGCAGCTTAACCGGTGGGAGTGGTGAGACCCAGTACTTC
>TRBV7-3|17|NA|NA|TRBJ1-2
CASSLRGGLVGAPGYTF
TGTGCCAGCAGCTTAAGAGGCGGGCTGGTGGGGGCCCCTGGCTACACCTTC
>TRBV19|18|TRBD1|NA|TRBJ1-5
CASSINRGRVLGNQPQHF
TGTGCCAGTAGTATTAACAGGGGGCGCGTGTTAGGCAATCAGCCCCAGCATTTT
>TRBV4-2|18|TRBD2|NA|TRBJ2-3
CASSQDWGSGRGTDTQYF
TGTGCCAGCAGCCAAGATTGGGGGAGCGGGAGGGGCACAGATACGCAGTATTTT
>TRBV18|14|TRBD1|NA|TRBJ1-2
CASSPGTDKYGYTF
TGTGCCAGCTCACCTGGGACAGACAAATATGGCTACACCTTC
>TRBV5-1|17|TRBD1|NA|TRBJ1-1
CASRKRTGDRLNTEAFF
TGCGCCAGCAGAAAGAGGACAGGGGACCGCTTGAACACTGAAGCTTTCTTT
>TRBV5-1|13|NA|NA|TRBJ1-1
CASSLQDFTEAFF
TGCGCCAGCAGCTTACAGGATTTTACTGAAGCTTTCTTT
>TRBV27|15|NA|NA|TRBJ1-4
CASSHLKRFNEKLFF
TGTGCCAGCAGCCACCTAAAACGGTTTAATGAAAAACTGTTTTTT
>TRBV7-8|14|TRBD1|NA|TRBJ1-1
CASSPGTGTTEAFF
TGTGCCAGCAGCCCCGGGACAGGGACAACTGAAGCTTTCTTT
>TRBV19|14|NA|NA|TRBJ2-7
CASSIYDSTYEQYF
TGTGCCAGTAGTATTTACGACAGTACCTACGAGCAGTACTTC
>TRBV5-1|14|TRBD1|NA|TRBJ2-7
CASSLEGGPAEQYF
TGCGCCAGCAGCTTGGAAGGGGGCCCGGCCGAGCAGTACTTC
>TRBV7-8|16|NA|NA|TRBJ2-7
CASSLSGAGQGGEQYF
TGTGCCAGCAGCTTATCCGGCGCGGGGCAGGGGGGCGAGCAGTACTTC
>TRBV20-1|11|NA|NA|TRBJ2-1
CSAPTDHEQFF
TGCAGTGCCCCGACAGACCATGAGCAGTTCTTC
>TRBV6-1|15|TRBD1|NA|TRBJ1-5
CASFRSGQSNQPQHF
TGTGCCAGTTTTCGGTCGGGACAGAGCAATCAGCCCCAGCATTTT
>TRBV6-4|18|NA|NA|TRBJ2-7
CASSDSNLGAPLSYEQYF
TGTGCCAGCAGTGACTCGAATCTCGGTGCCCCTCTCTCCTACGAGCAGTACTTC
>TRBV10-3|17|TRBD2|NA|TRBJ2-3
CAISETPGTSRSDTQYF
TGTGCCATCAGTGAGACGCCGGGGACTAGCCGTTCCGATACGCAGTATTTT
>TRBV11-2|16|TRBD2|NA|TRBJ2-1
CASSPGLAGPHNEQFF
TGTGCCAGCAGCCCGGGACTAGCGGGACCCCACAATGAGCAGTTCTTC
>TRBV7-9|16|NA|few|TRBJ1-5
CASSLGTVNSNQPQHF
TGTGCCAGCAGCTTAGGGACAGTTAATAGCAATCAGCCCCAGCATTTT
>TRBV5-1|15|TRBD1|NA|TRBJ2-7
CASYLPGQGFSEQYF
TGCGCCAGCTACCTGCCGGGACAGGGGTTTAGCGAGCAGTACTTC
>TRBV30|11|NA|NA|TRBJ2-7
CAWSSGVEQYF
TGTGCCTGGAGTTCAGGGGTGGAGCAGTACTTC
>TRBV19|16|TRBD2|NA|TRBJ2-3
CASSKRLAGNTDTQYF
TGTGCCAGTAGTAAGCGACTAGCGGGAAACACAGATACGCAGTATTTT
>TRBV5-1|15|TRBD1|NA|TRBJ2-7
CASSLGRTGNYEQYF
TGCGCCAGCAGCTTGGGTAGGACAGGGAACTACGAGCAGTACTTC
>TRBV4-1|15|NA|NA|TRBJ2-1
CAAMDPTSSYNEQFF
TGCGCCGCGATGGACCCGACTAGCTCCTACAATGAGCAGTTCTTC
>TRBV28|14|NA|NA|TRBJ2-4
CASRAEGAKNIQYF
TGTGCCAGCAGGGCGGAGGGGGCCAAAAACATTCAGTACTTC
>TRBV2|11|TRBD1|NA|TRBJ2-7
CASGTAYEQYF
TGTGCCAGCGGGACAGCTTACGAGCAGTACTTC
>TRBV5-1|16|TRBD2|NA|TRBJ2-3
CASSKTTSGTSDTQYF
TGCGCCAGCAGCAAAACGACTAGCGGGACTTCAGATACGCAGTATTTT
>TRBV11-3|16|NA|NA|TRBJ2-1
CASSVRDSSSYNEQFF
TGTGCCAGCAGCGTCCGGGACTCCAGCTCCTACAATGAGCAGTTCTTC
>TRBV28|13|NA|NA|TRBJ1-1
CASTTGVNTEAFF
TGTGCCAGCACGACAGGCGTGAACACTGAAGCTTTCTTT
>TRBV27|14|TRBD2|NA|TRBJ2-7
CASSVGTSGYEQYF
TGTGCCAGCAGTGTAGGGACTAGCGGCTACGAGCAGTACTTC
>TRBV5-6|14|NA|NA|TRBJ2-3
CASTWGDSTDTQYF
TGTGCCAGCACCTGGGGCGATAGTACAGATACGCAGTATTTT
>TRBV10-3|14|TRBD1|NA|TRBJ1-1
CAVGTGVPNTEAFF
TGTGCCGTCGGGACAGGGGTCCCGAACACTGAAGCTTTCTTT
>TRBV9|15|TRBD1|NA|TRBJ2-1
CASSVGETGYLEQFF
TGTGCCAGCAGCGTAGGGGAGACAGGGTATTTGGAGCAGTTCTTC
>TRBV5-1|16|NA|NA|TRBJ2-7
CASSLAETSTPYEQYF
TGCGCCAGCAGCTTGGCCGAGACTTCCACCCCCTACGAGCAGTACTTC
>TRBV11-3|17|NA|NA|TRBJ2-3
CASSSYLGDASTDTQYF
TGTGCCAGCAGCTCGTACCTGGGCGACGCTAGCACAGATACGCAGTATTTT
>TRBV5-1|14|NA|NA|TRBJ1-5
CASSFGGEGQPQHF
TGCGCCAGCAGCTTCGGCGGGGAAGGTCAGCCCCAGCATTTT